These 25 T cell receptor beta chains were all obtained from the same sample, sequenced in a study of shared clonotypes between healthy human individuals. Libraries were prepared by immunoSEQ multiplex PCR; TCRdb keeps only in-frame clonotypes and omits some of them. The data show roughly 720,000 clones, about 90% seen once. What was sequenced was memory CD8+ T cells from PBMCs. Subset of the sample: CD45RO+ cells pooled with CCR7-negative TemRA cells. Receptors originate from a young man in good health. Some clones in this sample may be carry-over from other donors' samples.

The chain links TRBV27 to TRBJ2-3; 7 nucleotides align to TRBD2. Losses at the gene ends were 5 bases for V and 3 bases for J; bases not matched to a gene: 11. The CDR3 covers 16 residues. CDR1 and CDR2 from the germline V gene are MNHEY and SMNVEV (reference sequence). Written as DNA, the CDR3 is TGTGCCAGCAGTCCTTTATTGGTGGGGGGGACAGATACGCAGTATTTT. As protein: CASSPLLVGGTDTQYF.

The rearrangement joins TRBV4-1 to TRBJ2-1, with 10 bases aligning to TRBD2. This CDR3 contains 15 residues. Germline V gene data show CDR1 as MGHRA and CDR2 as YSYEKL. Germline trimming cut 3 bases from V and 9 bases from J; bases unmatched to any gene: 8. CDR3 residues: CASSQSGRARGEQFF. CDR3 bases: TGCGCCAGCAGCCAGAGCGGGAGGGCCCGCGGTGAGCAGTTCTTC.

The chain couples TRBV5-4 to TRBJ2-7, with no clear D. Per the germline V gene, CDR1 is SGHNT and CDR2 is YYREEE (reference sequence). This CDR3 has 13 residues. The ends were cut back, 3 bases at V and 1 base at J, with 8 bases in the middle. The CDR3 sequence is CASSWSASYEQYF. The CDR3 region has the DNA TGTGCCAGCAGCTGGTCAGCGTCCTACGAGCAGTACTTC.

The chain is built from TRBV27 and TRBJ2-3; TRBD2 matches at 13 bases. This CDR3 contains 17 residues. Germline-derived CDR1 and CDR2 are MNHEY and SMNVEV (reference sequence). The ends lost 6 bases at V and 1 base at J; junction bases unmatched: 7. This chain's CDR3 is CASSGLAGEGGTDTQYF. In DNA form, the CDR3 reads TGTGCCAGCAGCGGACTAGCGGGAGAGGGGGGCACAGATACGCAGTATTTT.

The chain recombines TRBV30 with TRBJ2-7; D remains ambiguous. CDR1 is GTSNPN, CDR2 SVGIG, per germline (reference sequence). CDR3 size: 13 residues. V dropped 8 bases and J dropped 2 bases, with 16 bases sitting between them. For the CDR3, the DNA is TGTGCCCCCCCCCTACCCTATCCCTACGAGCAGTACTTC. It codes for CAPPLPYPYEQYF.

About this clone: This may arise from a read error, as a much more abundant clone is one base away. Distinct nucleotide sequences in the sample also encode this CDR3. The CDR3 protein is CASSLGSYEQYF. The CDR3 DNA sequence: TGTGCCAGCAGCTTAGGAAGCTACGAGCAGTACTTC. The chain combines TRBV7-9 with TRBJ2-7; the D is unclear. Trimming removed 1 base from V and 3 bases from J, with 4 bases in between. CDR1 SEHNR and CDR2 FQNEAQ come from the germline V gene (reference sequence). This CDR3 contains 12 residues.

The sample holds one count of this clone. The genes are TRBV29-1 and TRBJ2-3, with 7 bases aligning to TRBD2. This CDR3 is 16 amino acids long. Unmatched junction bases numbered 9, after V lost 3 bases and J lost 0 bases. Per germline, CDR1 SQVTM and CDR2 ANQGSEA. DNA for the CDR3: TGCAGCGTTGAGGGGGGGGAAAGCGGGAGCACAGATACGCAGTATTTT. It yields the protein CSVEGGESGSTDTQYF.

The chain carries TRBV10-1 and TRBJ2-2; D unresolved. CDR1 WNHNN and CDR2 SYGVQD come from the germline V gene (reference sequence). The CDR3 runs to 14 residues. With 4 bases removed from V and 4 bases from J, the gap between germline ends came to 10 bases. In DNA form, the CDR3 reads TGCGCCAGCAGTGGAAAGCGTTCCACCGGGGAGCTGTTTTTT. As protein: CASSGKRSTGELFF.

The rearrangement joins TRBV9 to TRBJ2-1; 11 nucleotides match TRBD2. Germline V gives CDR1 SGDLS, CDR2 YYNGEE. V trimming: 6 bases; J trimming: 8 bases; junction bases outside the gene matches: 10. The CDR3 has 15 amino acids. CDR3 sequence: CASNGALAGEHEQFF. The CDR3 DNA reads as TGTGCCAGCAATGGGGCACTAGCGGGAGAACATGAGCAGTTCTTC.

The chain recombines TRBV28 with TRBJ2-7; D possibly corresponds to TRBD1 (6 bases). Germline lookup yields CDR1 MDHEN and CDR2 SYDVKM. The CDR3 consists of 17 residues. Trimming shortened V by 3 bases and J by 0 bases, and 18 bases separated the two germline ends. CDR3 nucleotide sequence: TGTGCCAGCAGTTTCCCTCTCTTACAGGGAAGCTCCTACGAGCAGTACTTC. Translated: CASSFPLLQGSSYEQYF.

The chain couples TRBV10-3 to TRBJ2-5; D may be TRBD1 or TRBD2 (5 bases each). The CDR3 covers 16 residues. CDR1 is ENHRY, CDR2 SYGVKD, per germline. Trimming left V 4 bases short and J 4 bases short, with 19 bases between. DNA for the CDR3: TGTGCCATCAGTGGAAATCTCAAGGGGACGGCAGAGACCCAGTACTTC. Amino acid sequence: CAISGNLKGTAETQYF.

V and J are TRBV9 and TRBJ1-1, with D possibly TRBD1 on 6 matching bases. Trimming removed 6 bases from V and 5 bases from J, with 17 bases in between. CDR1 is SGDLS, CDR2 YYNGEE, per germline. The CDR3 has 14 residues. CDR3 sequence (DNA): TGTGCCAGCAACCCCATGGGGGGCGGGACTGAAGCTTTCTTT. Protein product: CASNPMGGGTEAFF.

This chain links TRBV7-2 with TRBJ2-1; 8 nucleotides agree with TRBD2. CDR1 and CDR2 from the germline V gene are SGHTA and FQGNSA. Trimming removed 1 base from V and 3 bases from J; junction bases left unmatched: 8. The CDR3 contains 17 residues. The CDR3 DNA reads TGTGCCAGCAGCTTAGGACCGCCTAGCGGGTACTACAATGAGCAGTTCTTC. It yields the protein CASSLGPPSGYYNEQFF. The variable domain in full, with the rest retrieved from reference TRBV7-2 and TRBJ2-1, is GAGVSQSPSNKVTEKGKDVELRCDPISGHTALYWYRQSLGQGLEFLIYFQGNSAPDKSGLPSDRFSAERTGGSVSTLTIQRTQQEDSAVYLCASSLGPPSGYYNEQFFGPGTRLTVL.

The V call is TRBV10-2, the J call TRBJ2-1; D is ambiguous. The germline CDR1 and CDR2 sequences are WSHSY and SAAADI. The V gene lost 0 bases and the J gene lost 2 bases, with 8 bases spanning the gap. This CDR3 comprises 15 residues. CDR3 DNA sequence: TGCGCCAGCAGTGAGTCTGCGCAGCCCTACAATGAGCAGTTCTTC. It translates to CASSESAQPYNEQFF.

The chain uses TRBV4-1 and TRBJ2-1, with 12 positions matching TRBD2. Per the germline V gene, CDR1 is MGHRA and CDR2 is YSYEKL. This CDR3 contains 17 residues. V dropped 1 base and J dropped 0; count of bases not matched to a gene: 1. The CDR3 DNA sequence: TGCGCCAGCAGCCAAGCGACTAGCGGGAGCTCCTACAATGAGCAGTTCTTC. This encodes CASSQATSGSSYNEQFF.

On this clone itself: One junction end does not reproduce the germline sequence, and a read error may be involved. This CDR3 is CSVDGGGGRVFGAF. The CDR3 coding sequence is TGCAGCGTTGACGGTGGAGGGGGACGGGTTTTCGGCGCCTTC. The chain couples TRBV29-1 to TRBJ1-2; the D gene is possibly TRBD1 (6 bases). Per the germline V gene, CDR1 is SQVTM and CDR2 is ANQGSEA. The CDR3 has 14 residues.

The chain couples TRBV9 to TRBJ2-7; 7 nucleotides match TRBD2. This CDR3 contains 15 residues. The V segment lost 4 bases and the J segment 6 bases; nucleotides outside the gene matches: 13. The V gene's germline CDR1 is SGDLS and CDR2 YYNGEE. CDR3 DNA sequence: TGTGCCAGCAGCCCCCCCGGGACTGGGAGGGGCGAGCAGTACTTC. Translation gives CASSPPGTGRGEQYF.

Here the CDR3 DNA reads TGTGCTAGTGGTTCCTCCAAGGGGGGGGCCACCGGGGAGCTGTTTTTT. Amino acid sequence: CASGSSKGGATGELFF. The V call is TRBV12-5, the J call TRBJ2-2, with D possibly matching TRBD2 (7 bases). The germline V and J ends were trimmed by 4 bases and 4 bases, with 16 bases remaining between them. This CDR3 spans 16 amino acids. Germline assignment: CDR1 LGHNT and CDR2 FRNRAP.

The gene calls are TRBV27 and TRBJ2-2, with 13 bases that match TRBD2. Germline CDR1 MNHEY, CDR2 SMNVEV (reference sequence). The CDR3 covers 17 residues. Trimming took 8 bases from V and 2 from J; bases not matched to a gene: 8. As DNA, the CDR3 is TGTGCCAGCTTTCAGACTAGCGGGAGGTTTAACACCGGGGAGCTGTTTTTT. It is translated as CASFQTSGRFNTGELFF.

The V gene is TRBV29-1, the J gene TRBJ2-1; possibly TRBD2 for D (5 bases). The V gene's germline CDR1 is SQVTM and CDR2 ANQGSEA. Trimming took off 7 bases at V and 5 bases at J, with 18 bases between the two ends. This CDR3 is 14 amino acids long. This CDR3 is CSARGGWSNNEQFF. The DNA of the CDR3 is TGCAGCGCCCGAGGCGGGTGGTCTAACAATGAGCAGTTCTTC.

The chain combines TRBV11-2 with TRBJ1-2; maybe TRBD1 (5 bases). From germline, CDR1 is SGHAT and CDR2 FQNNGV. The CDR3 totals 15 residues. The V and J ends lost 5 bases and 4 bases respectively, with 17 bases between them. This chain's CDR3 is CASSLVAGPVYGYTF. The DNA of the CDR3 is TGTGCCAGCAGCCTCGTTGCGGGGCCCGTCTATGGCTACACCTTC.

The chain uses TRBV19 and TRBJ1-5; no clear D. CDR3 length equals 14 residues. V dropped 7 bases and J dropped 1 base, with 11 bases sitting between them. Germline CDR1 and CDR2: LNHDA and SQIVND (reference sequence). The DNA for the CDR3 is TGTGCCAGTACGATTCGGGGAAGCAATCAGCCCCAGCATTTT. It codes for CASTIRGSNQPQHF.

The chain links TRBV5-6 to TRBJ2-7, with D maybe TRBD1 (7 bases). Germline V gene lookup returns CDR1 SGHDT and CDR2 YYEEEE. The V end lost 7 bases, the J end lost 3 bases, and 14 bases lay between the germline ends. The CDR3 is 13 amino acids. The DNA of the CDR3 is TGTGCCAGCTGGGGAGGACAGGTCTACGAGCAGTACTTC. Protein sequence: CASWGGQVYEQYF.

The chain links TRBV5-5 to TRBJ2-3; 8 nucleotides align to TRBD1. Trimming cost V 4 bases and J 4 bases; bases outside gene matches: 5. Germline CDR1 reads SGHKS; CDR2 reads YYEKEE (reference sequence). There are 14 residues in the CDR3. CDR3 coding DNA: TGTGCCAGCAGCCAGGGACAGGCCCCAGATACGCAGTATTTT. Protein: CASSQGQAPDTQYF.

The count of this clone is one. The chain is built from TRBV19 and TRBJ1-2, with 10 bases matching TRBD1. The CDR3 is 15 residues long. V dropped 6 bases and J dropped 4; count of bases not matched to a gene: 8. Germline CDR1 reads LNHDA; CDR2 reads SQIVND (reference sequence). CDR3 region: CASRDRGPLGYGYTF. In DNA, the CDR3 is TGTGCCAGTAGAGACAGGGGGCCCCTCGGCTATGGCTACACCTTC.